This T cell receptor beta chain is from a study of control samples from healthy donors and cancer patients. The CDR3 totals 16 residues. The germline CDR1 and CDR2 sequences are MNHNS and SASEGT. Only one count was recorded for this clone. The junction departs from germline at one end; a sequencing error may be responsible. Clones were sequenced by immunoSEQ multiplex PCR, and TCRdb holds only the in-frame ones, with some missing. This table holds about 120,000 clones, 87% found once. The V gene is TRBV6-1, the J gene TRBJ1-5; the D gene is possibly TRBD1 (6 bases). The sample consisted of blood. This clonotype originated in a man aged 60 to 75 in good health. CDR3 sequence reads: CASSAEWQGFNEPQHF. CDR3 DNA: TGTGCCAGCAGTGCCGAGTGGCAGGGGTTCAATGAGCCCCAGCATTTT.